Here is one TCR beta chain with its context. Its antigen remains unknown. TCRdb called the 5' RACE reads again in MiXCR, with one record for every CDR3 protein. The sample has some 150,000 distinct CDR3 sequences; about a fifth are singletons. The data are from a study of T-cell memory formation after mild COVID-19. Study at large: Across donors, TCR clusters were largely donor specific.

Whole-study results and caveats: The appearance of some responding clones in pre-infection memory suggested that cross-reactive memory joined. CD4+ contracting clones were found mainly in CM and EM, and CD8+ ones in EMRA.

The CDR3 covers 12 residues. J was trimmed by 6 bases and V by 6 bases; bases with no gene match: 2. CDR1 is SQVTM, CDR2 ANQGSEA, per germline. J is TRBJ1-5 and V is TRBV29-1; 10 bases fit TRBD1. Sequenced material: PBMCs or a T cell subset sorted from them (not recorded which). The TCR was taken from an adult woman who had mild COVID-19 (a few samples of this study predate the infection). Cell type and time point are not known. As DNA, the CDR3 is TGCAGCGTCTGGACAGGGGGTCAGCCCCAGCATTTT. It codes for CSVWTGGQPQHF.